What follows is one T cell receptor beta chain and its context. Under the authors' procedure: Using reference gene primer amplification, nucleated cell counts were estimated. TCRdb's table, derived via immunoSEQ multiplex PCR, lists solely in-frame clones and lacks some. V, J and clone size derive from that table, while D and trimming were established from the DNA sequence. The data hold approximately 150,000 clones, with around 87% observed a single time. This record comes from a study of blood T cell repertoires in COVID-19. In the study overall: Samples taken during acute and convalescent COVID-19 were collected in the United States, Italy and Spain. The analysed material was cDNA or gDNA that came from T cells, B-cell-depleted T cells, or PBMCs.

The sample consisted of peripheral blood. The sequence derives from a woman aged 60-70 years with active COVID-19.

The CDR3 sequence: CASSPGISVGYF. The CDR3 bases are TGTGCCAGCAGTCCGGGGATATCCGTCGGGTATTTT. V gene TRBV5-6 combines with J gene TRBJ2-3; TRBD2 might be the D (5 bases). CDR3 size: 12 residues. Trimming took off 5 bases at V and 14 bases at J, with 18 bases between the two ends. Per the germline V gene, CDR1 is SGHDT and CDR2 is YYEEEE.